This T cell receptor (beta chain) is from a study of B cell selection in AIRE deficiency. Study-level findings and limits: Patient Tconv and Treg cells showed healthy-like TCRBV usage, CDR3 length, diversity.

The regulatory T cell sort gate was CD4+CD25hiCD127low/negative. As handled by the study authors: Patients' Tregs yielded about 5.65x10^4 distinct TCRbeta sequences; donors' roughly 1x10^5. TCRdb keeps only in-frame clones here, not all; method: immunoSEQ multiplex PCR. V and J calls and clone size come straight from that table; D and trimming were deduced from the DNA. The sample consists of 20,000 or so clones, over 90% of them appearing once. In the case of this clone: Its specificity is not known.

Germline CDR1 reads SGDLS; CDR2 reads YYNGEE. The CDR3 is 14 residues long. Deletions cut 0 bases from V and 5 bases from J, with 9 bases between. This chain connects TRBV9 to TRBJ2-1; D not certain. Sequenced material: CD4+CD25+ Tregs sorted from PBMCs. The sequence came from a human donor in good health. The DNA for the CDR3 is TGTGCCAGCAGCGTAGCCTCCTGGGACAATGAGCAGTTCTTC. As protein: CASSVASWDNEQFF.